This is a list of T cell receptor beta chains from one sample in a study of T-cell memory formation after mild COVID-19. TCRdb reprocessed the 5' RACE reads with MiXCR, giving one entry per CDR3 protein. Among about 290,000 distinct CDR3 sequences listed, more than 15% were seen once. The sequenced material came from PBMCs or a T cell subset sorted from them (not recorded which). Receptors originate from a man in his late teens or twenties who had mild COVID-19 (a few samples of this study predate the infection). Cell type and time point are not known. CDR3s include the opening cysteine and the closing phenylalanine or tryptophan. The order of the fields is CDR3 protein, CDR3 DNA, J gene, D gene, CDR3 length, clone size, V gene. D genes are given only for firm matches. Rows may omit the clone size; those that give it use once, few, many or a size class.

CASTDLGAQGNYGYTF | TGTGCCAGCACCGACCTCGGGGCTCAGGGGAACTATGGCTACACCTTC | TRBJ1-2 | . | 16 | . | TRBV6-5
CASSFEGITEAFF | TGTGCCAGCAGCTTTGAGGGTATCACTGAAGCTTTCTTT | TRBJ1-1 | . | 13 | . | TRBV7-3
CASQTSTEAFF | TGTGCCAGCCAGACGAGTACTGAAGCTTTCTTT | TRBJ1-1 | . | 11 | . | TRBV12-3/TRBV12-4
CASSEQGRQPQHF | TGTGCCAGCAGTGAGCAGGGCCGACAGCCCCAGCATTTT | TRBJ1-5 | . | 13 | . | TRBV2
CASSQGSSDQETQYF | TGCGCCAGCAGCCAGGGATCTAGCGACCAAGAGACCCAGTACTTC | TRBJ2-5 | . | 15 | . | TRBV4-1
CASSSETRERGQPQHF | TGTGCCAGCAGTTCTGAGACGCGGGAAAGGGGTCAGCCCCAGCATTTT | TRBJ1-5 | . | 16 | . | TRBV12-3/TRBV12-4
CASSSVLADTQYF | TGTGCCAGCAGCTCCGTTTTGGCAGATACGCAGTATTTT | TRBJ2-3 | . | 13 | few | TRBV11-2
CRSMGPNYGYTF | TGCAGGTCAATGGGGCCAAACTATGGCTACACCTTC | TRBJ1-2 | . | 12 | few | TRBV20-1
CASSATSPNSPLHF | TGTGCCAGCAGCGCGACAAGCCCGAATTCACCCCTCCACTTT | TRBJ1-6 | . | 14 | . | TRBV7-9
CATSAGDYNEQFF | TGTGCCACCAGTGCTGGGGATTACAATGAGCAGTTCTTC | TRBJ2-1 | . | 13 | few | TRBV24-1
CASRFTGYTEAFF | TGTGCCAGCAGATTTACAGGGTACACTGAAGCTTTCTTT | TRBJ1-1 | . | 13 | few | TRBV12-3/TRBV12-4
CASTTISTATGELFF | TGTGCCAGCACCACCATATCGACAGCCACCGGGGAGCTGTTTTTT | TRBJ2-2 | . | 15 | . | TRBV28
CASSLDADQPQHF | TGCGCCAGCAGCTTGGATGCAGATCAGCCCCAGCATTTT | TRBJ1-5 | . | 13 | few | TRBV5-1
CASSTQQGRPNYGYTF | TGTGCCAGCAGCACCCAACAGGGGAGGCCAAACTATGGCTACACCTTC | TRBJ1-2 | TRBD1 | 16 | few | TRBV7-6
CASSFYQGGGYTF | TGTGCCAGCAGCTTCTATCAGGGTGGAGGCTACACCTTC | TRBJ1-2 | . | 13 | . | TRBV7-9
CASSRSSTGIVFTEAFF | TGTGCCAGCAGCCGGTCCTCTACAGGGATTGTGTTCACTGAAGCTTTCTTT | TRBJ1-1 | . | 17 | . | TRBV3-1
CASSLGTHHGYTF | TGTGCCAGCAGCTTAGGCACACATCATGGCTACACCTTC | TRBJ1-2 | . | 13 | . | TRBV7-3
CASSRDGGPLHF | TGTGCCAGCAGCCGGGACGGAGGGCCCCTCCACTTT | TRBJ1-6 | . | 12 | . | TRBV9
CASSQVGGGPDNEQFF | TGTGCCAGCAGCCAAGTCGGGGGGGGGCCCGACAATGAGCAGTTCTTC | TRBJ2-1 | TRBD2 | 16 | few | TRBV4-2
CSARDPLRGEGGNIQYF | TGCAGTGCTAGAGATCCCCTTCGGGGTGAAGGAGGAAACATTCAGTACTTC | TRBJ2-4 | . | 17 | few | TRBV20-1
CASSSPGDEKLFF | TGTGCCAGCAGCTCCCCAGGGGACGAAAAACTGTTTTTT | TRBJ1-4 | . | 13 | few | TRBV7-2
CASSQEANRPETQYF | TGCGCCAGCAGCCAAGAGGCCAACCGCCCGGAGACCCAGTACTTC | TRBJ2-5 | . | 15 | many | TRBV4-3
CASRVLSGDTGELFF | TGTGCCAGCAGAGTACTTAGCGGAGACACCGGGGAGCTGTTTTTT | TRBJ2-2 | . | 15 | many | TRBV7-2
CASSLTGSGNTIYF | TGCGCCAGCAGTCTTACCGGCTCTGGAAACACCATATATTTT | TRBJ1-3 | . | 14 | many | TRBV5-1
CASSEAKGRGGMSDTQYF | TGTGCCAGCAGTGAGGCTAAAGGGCGGGGGGGCATGTCAGATACGCAGTATTTT | TRBJ2-3 | TRBD2 | 18 | once | TRBV6-1
CSARRGSETQYF | TGCAGTGCTAGACGTGGATCGGAGACCCAGTACTTC | TRBJ2-5 | . | 12 | few | TRBV20-1
CAISEAGTPDTQYF | TGTGCCATCAGTGAGGCCGGGACTCCAGATACGCAGTATTTT | TRBJ2-3 | . | 14 | . | TRBV10-3
CASSTAYDFPGHKTYGYTF | TGTGCCAGCAGTACAGCCTACGACTTTCCGGGACATAAAACCTATGGCTACACCTTC | TRBJ1-2 | . | 19 | few | TRBV12-3/TRBV12-4
CASSLGSGHRETQYF | TGCGCCAGCAGCTTGGGGTCAGGGCATCGAGAGACCCAGTACTTC | TRBJ2-5 | . | 15 | few | TRBV5-1
CASRNRRGHSTNTEAFF | TGTGCCAGCAGGAACAGGAGGGGACACAGTACGAACACTGAAGCTTTCTTT | TRBJ1-1 | . | 17 | few | TRBV28
CASSFGEGTEAFF | TGTGCCAGCAGTTTCGGGGAGGGCACTGAAGCTTTCTTT | TRBJ1-1 | . | 13 | . | TRBV12-3/TRBV12-4
CASSLESVTSELFF | TGCGCCAGCAGCTTGGAATCGGTGACCTCGGAGCTGTTTTTT | TRBJ2-2 | . | 14 | few | TRBV5-1
CASSLGDGETQYF | TGTGCCAGCAGTTTAGGTGACGGAGAGACCCAGTACTTC | TRBJ2-5 | . | 13 | few | TRBV12-3/TRBV12-4
CASTADRVTEAFF | TGTGCCAGCACCGCGGACAGGGTGACTGAAGCTTTCTTT | TRBJ1-1 | TRBD1 | 13 | few | TRBV28
CASSWTAVGNTEAFF | TGTGCCAGCAGCTGGACCGCGGTTGGGAACACTGAAGCTTTCTTT | TRBJ1-1 | . | 15 | few | TRBV7-2
CASSLGGSPPDTQYF | TGCGCCAGCAGCTTGGGAGGGTCCCCTCCAGATACGCAGTATTTT | TRBJ2-3 | . | 15 | . | TRBV5-1
CASSRGQGSYYEQYF | TGTGCCAGCTCGCGGGGCCAGGGAAGCTACTACGAGCAGTACTTC | TRBJ2-7 | . | 15 | . | TRBV18
CASSRTGVGYEQYF | TGTGCCAGCTCACGGACGGGTGTGGGGTACGAGCAGTACTTC | TRBJ2-7 | . | 14 | . | TRBV18
CASSVSGALSYNEQFF | TGTGCCAGCAGCGTTAGCGGGGCTCTCTCCTACAATGAGCAGTTCTTC | TRBJ2-1 | TRBD2 | 16 | once | TRBV7-6
CASSPGQGSGYEQYF | TGTGCCAGCAGCCCGGGACAGGGATCAGGTTACGAGCAGTACTTC | TRBJ2-7 | TRBD1 | 15 | few | TRBV7-2
CATSRDATYEQYF | TGTGCCACCAGCAGGGACGCAACCTACGAGCAGTACTTC | TRBJ2-7 | . | 13 | few | TRBV15
CASNLEATDTQYF | TGCGCCAGCAATTTGGAAGCGACAGATACGCAGTATTTT | TRBJ2-3 | . | 13 | few | TRBV5-1
CASSLLPGTNSPLHF | TGTGCCAGCAGCTTGTTGCCAGGGACAAATTCACCCCTCCACTTT | TRBJ1-6 | . | 15 | . | TRBV5-5
CASEGGTGNGYTF | TGTGCCAGCGAGGGGGGGACGGGGAATGGCTACACCTTC | TRBJ1-2 | . | 13 | many | TRBV25-1
CASRPSWGGVRANTQYF | TGTGCAAGTCGCCCGAGCTGGGGGGGAGTCCGGGCGAATACGCAGTATTTT | TRBJ2-3 | . | 17 | few | TRBV12-2
CASSLTRTEAFF | TGTGCCAGCAGTTTAACCAGGACTGAAGCTTTCTTT | TRBJ1-1 | . | 12 | . | TRBV12-3/TRBV12-4
CASSHPGGVEDIQYF | TGCGCCAGCAGCCATCCAGGGGGTGTTGAAGACATTCAGTACTTC | TRBJ2-4 | TRBD1 | 15 | . | TRBV4-1
CASSLAGGTETLAKNIQYF | TGCGCCAGCAGCTTGGCGGGGGGCACCGAAACACTAGCCAAAAACATTCAGTACTTC | TRBJ2-4 | . | 19 | . | TRBV5-1
CAILSANYGYTF | TGTGCCATCCTGAGCGCAAACTATGGCTACACCTTC | TRBJ1-2 | . | 12 | few | TRBV10-3
CASSLGNPGLGFF | TGTGCCAGCAGTTTGGGCAACCCGGGACTGGGGTTCTTC | TRBJ2-1 | . | 13 | few | TRBV12-3/TRBV12-4
CASTKHRDRGLLGGGYTF | TGTGCCAGCACCAAGCACCGGGACAGGGGCCTCCTGGGTGGTGGCTACACCTTC | TRBJ1-2 | TRBD1 | 18 | . | TRBV5-5
CASSQDAGLESHNEQFF | TGCGCCAGCAGCCAAGATGCAGGGCTGGAGTCCCACAATGAGCAGTTCTTC | TRBJ2-1 | . | 17 | . | TRBV4-3
CASSLGREKLFF | TGTGCCAGCAGCTTGGGGCGGGAAAAACTGTTTTTT | TRBJ1-4 | . | 12 | few | TRBV5-5
CASRTGGLGGNSPLHF | TGTGCCAGCAGAACCGGGGGCCTCGGAGGTAATTCACCCCTCCACTTT | TRBJ1-6 | . | 16 | . | TRBV27
CASSLAGPNTGELFF | TGCGCCAGCAGCTTGGCGGGGCCTAACACCGGGGAGCTGTTTTTT | TRBJ2-2 | . | 15 | few | TRBV5-1